This T cell receptor (beta chain) was found in a study of T cells in Graves' hyperthyroidism and ophthalmopathy. General study results and limits: Patients with ophthalmopathy were separated from those with stable hyperthyroidism by a 13 V-J model.

TCR beta CDR3 regions were amplified from RNA. RT-PCR in the first round (using the HTBI primer set) targeted the TCR CDR3. TCRdb fed the multiplex PCR reads into MiXCR, producing one record per CDR3 protein. The sample holds hundreds of thousands of distinct CDR3 sequences, 12% to 15% seen once. The CDR3 spans 16 residues. Trimming removed 0 bases at V and 0 bases at J, with 9 bases between. CDR1 is MGHRA and CDR2 is YSYEKL in the germline V gene. Orbital computed tomography, thyroid ultrasound, serum thyroxine and TRAb, and clinical symptoms together informed the diagnoses. The authors obtained PBMCs from more than 8 ml of fresh peripheral blood. In regard to this clonotype: What it recognizes is unknown.

The chain couples TRBV4-1 to TRBJ1-5; no clear D. The specimen sequenced was blood. This receptor was obtained from a woman aged 18-29 years with Graves' hyperthyroidism. The CDR3 bases are TGCGCCAGCAGCCAAGATCCGAGGAATAGCAATCAGCCCCAGCATTTT. Protein sequence: CASSQDPRNSNQPQHF.